A selection of T cell receptor beta chains follows, all from one sample in a study of blood T cells in healthy people across ages. MiXCR was run by TCRdb on the 5' RACE reads, yielding one entry per CDR3 protein. The sample has 700,000 to 1,000,000 distinct CDR3 sequences; around two fifths are singletons. The source material was blood. These receptors came from a man between 60 and 75 years old in good health. CDR3s include the opening cysteine and the closing phenylalanine or tryptophan. The D gene is left open where the match is weak. Some rows mark clone size as missing; the rest say once, few, many or name a class of expanded clone.

. TRBJ2-5 TRBV18 . CASSPLAKETQYF TGTGCCAGCTCTCCGCTTGCGAAAGAGACCCAGTACTTC
. TRBJ2-7 TRBV6-2/TRBV6-3 . CASNEADSSYEQYF TGTGCCAGCAACGAGGCGGACAGCTCCTACGAGCAGTACTTC
. TRBJ2-3 TRBV4-1 TRBD1 CASSQEDGQGARADTQYF TGCGCCAGCAGCCAAGAGGATGGACAGGGGGCTCGGGCAGATACGCAGTATTTT
few TRBJ2-1 TRBV7-2 TRBD2 CASSTLPSGGAVSYEQFF TGTGCCAGCAGCACCCTACCTTCCGGGGGGGCCGTTAGTTATGAGCAGTTCTTC
few TRBJ2-2 TRBV29-1 . CSVEGGSNTGELFF TGCAGCGTTGAAGGGGGTTCGAACACCGGGGAGCTGTTTTTT
once TRBJ2-3 TRBV24-1 . CATSDRPGAGERDTQYF TGTGCCACCAGTGATCGACCCGGGGCAGGGGAGCGTGATACGCAGTATTTT
. TRBJ2-7 TRBV20-1 . CSALQGLSYEQYF TGCAGTGCCCTGCAGGGCCTCTCCTACGAGCAGTACTTC
. TRBJ2-5 TRBV12-5 TRBD1 CASGLGQGHQETQYF TGTGCTAGTGGTTTGGGACAGGGGCACCAAGAGACCCAGTACTTC
. TRBJ2-3 TRBV4-3 TRBD1 CASSQEQGGTDTQYF TGCGCCAGCAGCCAAGAACAGGGGGGCACAGATACGCAGTATTTT
. TRBJ2-7 TRBV6-2/TRBV6-3 TRBD1 CASSRDRDFYEQYF TGTGCCAGCAGCCGGGACAGGGATTTCTACGAGCAGTACTTC
once TRBJ2-7 TRBV5-8 . CASSLRTNPIRTYEQYF TGTGCCAGCAGCCTTCGGACTAATCCTATCCGAACCTACGAGCAGTACTTC
many TRBJ1-2 TRBV12-3/TRBV12-4 . CASSPTGSGYTF TGTGCCAGCAGTCCTACAGGTTCCGGCTACACCTTC
many TRBJ1-2 TRBV25-1 . CASSESEYYGYTF TGTGCCAGCAGTGAATCGGAGTACTATGGCTACACCTTC
few TRBJ2-7 TRBV6-1 . CASSEVSSSSSYEQYF TGTGCCAGCAGTGAAGTCAGCAGTTCTAGCTCCTACGAGCAGTACTTC
. TRBJ1-4 TRBV20-1 TRBD1 CSALDRANEKLFF TGCAGTGCCTTGGACAGGGCTAATGAAAAACTGTTTTTT
few TRBJ2-6 TRBV5-1 TRBD1 CASSLNTGGALGANVLTF TGCGCCAGCAGCTTAAATACAGGGGGCGCTTTGGGGGCCAACGTCCTGACTTTC
. TRBJ2-7 TRBV2 TRBD2 CASSESVGLAGIGTADYEQYF TGTGCCAGCAGTGAGTCAGTAGGACTAGCGGGAATCGGGACTGCCGACTACGAGCAGTACTTC
. TRBJ2-4 TRBV11-2 . CASSAQDTFWGYF TGTGCCAGCAGCGCTCAAGACACCTTTTGGGGGTACTTC
few TRBJ2-5 TRBV7-2 . CASSLVSPGETQYF TGTGCCAGCAGCTTAGTGTCTCCCGGCGAGACCCAGTACTTC
many TRBJ2-4 TRBV10-3 . CAISLDSQNIQYF TGTGCCATCAGTCTGGACAGCCAAAACATTCAGTACTTC
. TRBJ2-7 TRBV20-1 . CSARDLMGGEQYF TGCAGTGCTAGAGACCTCATGGGGGGCGAGCAGTACTTC
few TRBJ2-1 TRBV28 . CASSFSINEQFF TGTGCCAGCAGTTTTTCAATCAATGAGCAGTTCTTC
. TRBJ2-1 TRBV20-1 TRBD1 CSPLRTGHNEQFF TGCAGTCCCCTCAGGACAGGTCACAATGAGCAGTTCTTC
few TRBJ2-5 TRBV3-1 TRBD1 CASSFGQGFETQYF TGTGCCAGCAGCTTCGGACAGGGGTTTGAGACCCAGTACTTC
. TRBJ2-7 TRBV4-3 . CASSQDTEGGEQYF TGCGCCAGCAGCCAAGACACGGAAGGGGGCGAGCAGTACTTC
. TRBJ2-5 TRBV6-2/TRBV6-3 TRBD1 CASSYRGRFHYYYRYGETQYF TGTGCCAGCAGTTATAGGGGGCGTTTCCACTACTATTATCGTTACGGAGAGACCCAGTACTTC
. TRBJ2-5 TRBV7-6 TRBD2 CASSLRFPAGERDQETQYF TGTGCCAGCAGCTTAAGGTTTCCAGCGGGGGAAAGGGACCAAGAGACCCAGTACTTC
few TRBJ2-1 TRBV27 TRBD1 CASAGGRYNEQFF TGTGCCAGCGCAGGGGGCAGGTACAATGAGCAGTTCTTC
. TRBJ2-7 TRBV7-2 TRBD2 CASSLGAGETYEQYF TGTGCCAGCAGCTTAGGAGCGGGGGAGACCTACGAGCAGTACTTC
many TRBJ2-7 TRBV7-2 TRBD1 CASSYRGQGGNEQYF TGTGCCAGCAGTTATCGCGGACAGGGAGGCAACGAGCAGTACTTC
. TRBJ1-1 TRBV20-1 . CSARVKGEAFF TGCAGTGCTAGGGTTAAAGGCGAAGCTTTCTTT
few TRBJ1-2 TRBV6-5 . CASTTDRTNYGYTF TGTGCCAGCACTACAGACAGGACTAACTATGGCTACACCTTC
few TRBJ2-1 TRBV9 TRBD1 CASSVGQGIYNEQFF TGTGCCAGCAGCGTGGGACAGGGGATTTACAATGAGCAGTTCTTC
few TRBJ2-1 TRBV20-1 TRBD2 CSTAGGPGEQFF TGCAGTACAGCGGGGGGGCCTGGTGAGCAGTTCTTC
. TRBJ2-1 TRBV6-5 . CASSAIWGVVNEQFF TGTGCCAGCAGCGCCATTTGGGGGGTGGTTAATGAGCAGTTCTTC
few TRBJ1-1 TRBV7-6 . CASSLAENTEAFF TGTGCCAGCAGCTTAGCGGAGAACACTGAAGCTTTCTTT
. TRBJ1-3 TRBV5-5 TRBD1 CASSLGGTGRYSGDTIYF TGTGCCAGCAGCTTGGGAGGGACAGGAAGATACTCTGGAGACACCATATATTTT
few TRBJ1-1 TRBV27 . CASQERVFQQSPAFF TGTGCCAGCCAAGAAAGGGTTTTTCAACAGTCCCCCGCTTTCTTT
many TRBJ1-2 TRBV6-5 TRBD1 CASSLQGSYGYTF TGTGCCAGCAGTTTACAGGGGAGCTATGGCTACACCTTC
. TRBJ2-1 TRBV12-5 TRBD1 CAGGSGQGISEQFF TGTGCTGGTGGTTCGGGACAGGGGATTAGTGAGCAGTTCTTC
. TRBJ1-2 TRBV6-5 TRBD1 CASSRQGGPYGYTF TGTGCCAGCAGTAGACAGGGAGGACCCTATGGCTACACCTTC
few TRBJ2-3 TRBV4-1 TRBD2 CASKSGLAGRDTQYF TGCGCCAGCAAGAGCGGACTAGCGGGAAGAGATACGCAGTATTTT
. TRBJ1-2 TRBV29-1 TRBD1 CSVETWTGRGYTF TGCAGCGTTGAAACCTGGACAGGAAGAGGCTACACCTTC
. TRBJ1-1 TRBV7-9 TRBD1 CASSLGGGFEAFF TGTGCCAGCAGCTTAGGAGGGGGCTTTGAAGCTTTCTTT
. TRBJ2-1 TRBV6-2/TRBV6-3 . CASSYSIGGNEQFF TGTGCCAGCAGTTACTCGATTGGGGGGAATGAGCAGTTCTTC
. TRBJ2-5 TRBV19 TRBD2 CASSPGLAGVGAQYF TGTGCCAGTAGTCCGGGACTAGCGGGGGTCGGGGCCCAGTACTTC
. TRBJ2-3 TRBV30 TRBD1 CAVRTGSSNTDTQYF TGTGCCGTCCGGACAGGCTCATCTAACACAGATACGCAGTATTTT
few TRBJ1-2 TRBV5-5 . CASSFSGIANYGYTF TGTGCCAGCAGCTTCTCAGGGATAGCTAACTATGGCTACACCTTC
. TRBJ1-1 TRBV7-9 . CASSQDGYIGNTEAFF TGTGCCAGCAGCCAGGACGGATACATCGGGAACACTGAAGCTTTCTTT
. TRBJ1-6 TRBV7-2 . CASSPPDTYNSPLHF TGTGCCAGCAGCCCCCCGGACACTTATAATTCACCCCTCCACTTT
. TRBJ2-2 TRBV9 TRBD1 CASSERGQTGELFF TGTGCCAGCAGCGAGAGGGGACAGACCGGGGAGCTGTTTTTT
. TRBJ2-3 TRBV7-6 . CASSLFGASNNTQYF TGTGCCAGCAGCTTATTTGGCGCTAGCAACAATACGCAGTATTTT
. TRBJ1-1 TRBV3-1 . CASSQDDRNTEAFF TGTGCCAGCAGCCAAGACGACAGAAACACTGAAGCTTTCTTT
. TRBJ2-7 TRBV7-2 TRBD1 CASSPDRASGYEQYF TGTGCCAGCAGCCCGGACAGGGCCTCGGGTTACGAGCAGTACTTC
. TRBJ2-3 TRBV5-4 . CASSWTPASTDTQYF TGTGCCAGCAGCTGGACTCCCGCTAGCACAGATACGCAGTATTTT
once TRBJ1-1 TRBV20-1 . CSASGTLDSEAFF TGCAGTGCTAGTGGAACCTTGGACAGTGAAGCTTTCTTT
once TRBJ2-1 TRBV20-1 TRBD2 CSARDWAGGNNEQFF TGCAGTGCTAGAGATTGGGCGGGGGGCAACAATGAGCAGTTCTTC
. TRBJ2-1 TRBV27 TRBD2 CASGFPSGGLYNEQFF TGTGCCAGCGGGTTCCCTAGCGGGGGACTATACAATGAGCAGTTCTTC